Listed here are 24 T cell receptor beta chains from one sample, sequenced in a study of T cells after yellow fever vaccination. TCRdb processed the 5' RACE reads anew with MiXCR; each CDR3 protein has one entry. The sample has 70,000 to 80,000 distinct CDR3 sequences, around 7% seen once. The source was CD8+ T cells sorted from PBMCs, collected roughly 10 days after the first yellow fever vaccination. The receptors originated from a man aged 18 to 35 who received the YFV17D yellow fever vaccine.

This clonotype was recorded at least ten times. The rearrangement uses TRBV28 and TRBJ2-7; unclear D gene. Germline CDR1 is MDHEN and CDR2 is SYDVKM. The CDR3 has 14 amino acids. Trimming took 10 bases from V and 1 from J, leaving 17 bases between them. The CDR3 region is CATNPRVLSYEQYF. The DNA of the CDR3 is TGTGCCACCAATCCAAGGGTTCTATCCTACGAGCAGTACTTC.

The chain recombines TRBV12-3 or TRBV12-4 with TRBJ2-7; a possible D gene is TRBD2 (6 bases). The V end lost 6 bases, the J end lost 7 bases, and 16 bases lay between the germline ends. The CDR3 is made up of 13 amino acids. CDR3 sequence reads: CASSYSRGGEQYF. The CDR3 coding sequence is TGTGCCAGCAGCTACTCACGCGGAGGGGAGCAGTACTTC.

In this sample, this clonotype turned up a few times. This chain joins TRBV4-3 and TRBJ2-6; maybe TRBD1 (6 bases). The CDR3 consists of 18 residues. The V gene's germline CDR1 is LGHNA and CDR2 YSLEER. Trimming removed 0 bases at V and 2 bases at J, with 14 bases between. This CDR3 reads CASSQDHRVQPGANVLTF. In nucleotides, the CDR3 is TGCGCCAGCAGCCAAGATCACAGGGTCCAACCTGGGGCCAACGTCCTGACTTTC.

CDR3 amino acids: CSARDDTGANYGYTF. CDR3 nucleotide sequence: TGCAGTGCTAGAGATGACACTGGGGCCAACTATGGCTACACCTTC. The chain joins TRBV20-1 to TRBJ1-2; D is perhaps TRBD1 (5 bases). CDR1 and CDR2 (germline): DFQATT, SNEGSKA (reference sequence). V was cut by 0 bases and J by 2 bases, with 13 bases left in between. The CDR3 has 15 residues.

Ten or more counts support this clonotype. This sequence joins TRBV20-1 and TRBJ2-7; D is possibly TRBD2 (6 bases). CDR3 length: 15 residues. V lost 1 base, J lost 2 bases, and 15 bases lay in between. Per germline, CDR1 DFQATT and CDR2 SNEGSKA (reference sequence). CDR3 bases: TGCAGTGCTAGAGCACCGGGACTCCATACCTACGAGCAGTACGTC. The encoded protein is CSARAPGLHTYEQYV.

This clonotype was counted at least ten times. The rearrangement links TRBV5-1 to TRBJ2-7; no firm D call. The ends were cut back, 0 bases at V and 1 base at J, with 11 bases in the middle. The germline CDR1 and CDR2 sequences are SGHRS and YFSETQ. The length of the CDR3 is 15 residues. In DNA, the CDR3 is TGCGCCAGCAGCTTGGGACTGGACGGATCCTACGAGCAGTACGTC. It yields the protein CASSLGLDGSYEQYV.

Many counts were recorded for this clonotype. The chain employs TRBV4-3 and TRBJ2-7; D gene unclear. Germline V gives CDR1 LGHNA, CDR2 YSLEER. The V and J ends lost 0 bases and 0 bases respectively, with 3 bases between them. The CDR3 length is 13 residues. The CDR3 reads CASSQDVSYEQYF. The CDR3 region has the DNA TGCGCCAGCAGCCAAGACGTCTCCTACGAGCAGTACTTC.

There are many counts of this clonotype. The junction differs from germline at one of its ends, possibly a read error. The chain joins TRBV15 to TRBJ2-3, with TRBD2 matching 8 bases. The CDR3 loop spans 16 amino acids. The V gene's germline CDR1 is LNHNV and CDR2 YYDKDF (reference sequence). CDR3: CATSRGRGGRKDTQYF. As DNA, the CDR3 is TGTGCCACCAGTAGAGGACGGGGGGGCCGAAAAGATACGCAGTATTTT.

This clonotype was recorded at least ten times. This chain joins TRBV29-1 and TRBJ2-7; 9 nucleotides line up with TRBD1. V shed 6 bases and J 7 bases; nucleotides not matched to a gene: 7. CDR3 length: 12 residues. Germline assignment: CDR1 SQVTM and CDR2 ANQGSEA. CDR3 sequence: CSVTGGSGEQYF. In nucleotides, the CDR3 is TGCAGCGTGACAGGGGGATCGGGAGAGCAGTACTTC.

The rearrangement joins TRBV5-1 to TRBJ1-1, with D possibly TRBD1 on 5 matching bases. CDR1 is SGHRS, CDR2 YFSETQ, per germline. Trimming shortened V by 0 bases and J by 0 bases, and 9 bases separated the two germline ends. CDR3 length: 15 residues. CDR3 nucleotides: TGCGCCAGCAGCTTGGAGGCAGGGTTGAACACTGAAGCTTTCTTT. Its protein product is CASSLEAGLNTEAFF.

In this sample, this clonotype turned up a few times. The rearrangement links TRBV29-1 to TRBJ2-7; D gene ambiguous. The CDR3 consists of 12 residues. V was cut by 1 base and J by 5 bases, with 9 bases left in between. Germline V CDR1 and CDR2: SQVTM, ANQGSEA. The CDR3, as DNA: TGCAGCGTTGAAGTCACCTCGGACGAGCAGTACTTC. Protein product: CSVEVTSDEQYF.

The CDR3 bases are TGCGCCAGCAGTGAGATATCCGGGAGTTACGAGCAGTACGTC. Translated, it gives CASSEISGSYEQYV. This chain joins TRBV10-2 and TRBJ2-7; perhaps TRBD2 as D (6 bases). This CDR3 contains 14 residues. Between the trimmed V and J ends, which lost 2 bases and 4 bases, there was a span of 12 bases. CDR1 and CDR2 (germline): WSHSY, SAAADI.

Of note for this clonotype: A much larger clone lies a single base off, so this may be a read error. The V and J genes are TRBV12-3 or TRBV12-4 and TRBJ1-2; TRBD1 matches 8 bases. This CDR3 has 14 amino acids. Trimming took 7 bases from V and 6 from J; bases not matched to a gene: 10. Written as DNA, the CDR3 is TGTGCCAGCAACCCTCAGGGGGCGATGAATGGCTACACCTTC. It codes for CASNPQGAMNGYTF.

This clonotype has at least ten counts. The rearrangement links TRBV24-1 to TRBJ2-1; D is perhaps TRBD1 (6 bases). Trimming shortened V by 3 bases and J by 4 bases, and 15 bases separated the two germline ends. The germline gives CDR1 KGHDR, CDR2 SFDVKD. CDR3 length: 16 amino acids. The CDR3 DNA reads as TGTGCCACCAGTGATACGGACAGCAGGGCATACAATGAGCAGTTCTTC. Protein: CATSDTDSRAYNEQFF.

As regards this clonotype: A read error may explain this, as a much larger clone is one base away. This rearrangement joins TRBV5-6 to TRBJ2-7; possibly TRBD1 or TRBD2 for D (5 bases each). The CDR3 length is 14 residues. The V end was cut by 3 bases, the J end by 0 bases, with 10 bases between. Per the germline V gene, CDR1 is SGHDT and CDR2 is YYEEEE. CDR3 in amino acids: CASSSGTNSYEQYF. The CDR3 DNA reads TGTGCCAGCAGCTCCGGGACGAACTCCTACGAGCAGTACTTC.

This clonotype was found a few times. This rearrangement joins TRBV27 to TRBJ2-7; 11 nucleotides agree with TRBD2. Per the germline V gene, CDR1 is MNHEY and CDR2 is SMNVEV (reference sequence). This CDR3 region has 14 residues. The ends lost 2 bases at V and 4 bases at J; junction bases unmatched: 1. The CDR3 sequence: CASSLASGGYEQYV. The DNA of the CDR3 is TGTGCCAGCAGTTTAGCTAGCGGGGGGTACGAGCAGTACGTC.

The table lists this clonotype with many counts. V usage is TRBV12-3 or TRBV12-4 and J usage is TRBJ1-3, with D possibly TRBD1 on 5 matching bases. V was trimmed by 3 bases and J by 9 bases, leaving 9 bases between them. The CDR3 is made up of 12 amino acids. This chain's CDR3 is CASSFEGSTIYF. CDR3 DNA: TGTGCCAGCAGTTTCGAGGGGAGCACCATATATTTT.

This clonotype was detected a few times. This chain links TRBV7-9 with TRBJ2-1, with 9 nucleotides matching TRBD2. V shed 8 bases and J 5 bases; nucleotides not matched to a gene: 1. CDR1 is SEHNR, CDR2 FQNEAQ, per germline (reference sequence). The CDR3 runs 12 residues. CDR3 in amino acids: CASQRGDNEQFF. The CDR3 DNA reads TGTGCCAGCCAGCGGGGGGACAATGAGCAGTTCTTC.

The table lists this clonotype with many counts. The CDR3, as DNA: TGTGCCAGCAGCCTACACCTGGGGGCCAACAATGAGCAGTTCTTC. This sequence encodes CASSLHLGANNEQFF. The chain couples TRBV7-9 to TRBJ2-1; perhaps TRBD1 as D (6 bases). The CDR3 consists of 15 residues. The germline CDR1 and CDR2 sequences are SEHNR and FQNEAQ (reference sequence). Trimming removed 5 bases from V and 5 bases from J, with 16 bases in between.

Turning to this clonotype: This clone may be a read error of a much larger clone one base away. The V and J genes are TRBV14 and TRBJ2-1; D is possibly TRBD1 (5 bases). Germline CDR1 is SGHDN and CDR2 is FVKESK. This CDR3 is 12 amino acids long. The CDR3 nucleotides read TGTGCCAGCAGCCAAGTATGGGGCCAGGTACTCTTC. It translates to CASSQVWGQVLF.

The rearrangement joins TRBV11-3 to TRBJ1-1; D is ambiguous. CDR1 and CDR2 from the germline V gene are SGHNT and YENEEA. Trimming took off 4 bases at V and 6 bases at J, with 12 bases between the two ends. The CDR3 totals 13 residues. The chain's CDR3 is CASSSGPGAEAFF. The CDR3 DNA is TGTGCCAGCAGCTCTGGCCCCGGGGCTGAAGCTTTCTTT.

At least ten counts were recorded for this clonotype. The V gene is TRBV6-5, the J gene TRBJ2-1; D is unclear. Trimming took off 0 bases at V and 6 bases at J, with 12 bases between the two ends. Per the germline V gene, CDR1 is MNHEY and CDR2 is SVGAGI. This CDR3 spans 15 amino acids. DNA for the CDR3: TGTGCCAGCAGTTACTCGTTGTCTGAATTCAATGAGCAGTTCTTC. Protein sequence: CASSYSLSEFNEQFF.

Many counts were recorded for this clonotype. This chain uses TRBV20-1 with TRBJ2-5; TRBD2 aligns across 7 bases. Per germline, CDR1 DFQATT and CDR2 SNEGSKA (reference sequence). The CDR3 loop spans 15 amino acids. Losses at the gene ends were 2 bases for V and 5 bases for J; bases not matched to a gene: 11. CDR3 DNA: TGCAGTGCTAGAATGGAGCGGGGTTTGGGGGAGACCCAGTACTTC. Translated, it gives CSARMERGLGETQYF.

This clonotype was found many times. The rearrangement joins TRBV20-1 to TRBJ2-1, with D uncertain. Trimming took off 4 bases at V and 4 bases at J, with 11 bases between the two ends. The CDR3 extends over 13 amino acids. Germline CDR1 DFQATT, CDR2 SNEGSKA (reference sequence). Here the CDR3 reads CSATVVNYNEQFF. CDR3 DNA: TGCAGTGCTACTGTGGTTAATTACAATGAGCAGTTCTTC.